This section outlines one T cell receptor beta chain sequence together with its context. Participants were aged about 18 to 95 years, lived in around 22 US areas, and enrolled virtually. Looked up from germline, CDR1 is LNHDA and CDR2 is SQIVND (reference sequence). The CDR3 is made up of 13 amino acids. The V end lost 5 bases, the J end lost 9 bases, and 14 bases lay between the germline ends. The data originate from a study of blood T cell repertoires in COVID-19. Profiled with immunoSEQ multiplex PCR; TCRdb holds only in-frame clones, not every one. The table lists approximately 220,000 clones, 80% to 90% of them singletons.

The chain employs TRBV19 and TRBJ1-5, with D possibly matching TRBD1 (5 bases). The sample comprised PBMCs or T cells enriched from blood (not recorded which). The receptor's source is a woman aged 35 to 49 who had been exposed to COVID-19. The CDR3 nucleotides are TGTGCCAGTAGTGGAGGGACCGCCCGGCCCCAGCATTTT. It is translated as CASSGGTARPQHF.